This T cell receptor (beta chain) was retrieved from a study of monozygotic twins with cystic fibrosis. Study-level information: Library input was 3 to 3.5 micrograms of fragmented DNA, with about 15 PCR cycles.

About this clone: The antigen is unknown.

Here immunoSEQ multiplex PCR was the method, and the copy in TCRdb shows in-frame clones only, minus some. The repertoire holds some 33,000 clones, with about nine tenths as singletons. Study results and limitations: Monozygotic CF twins shared more identical nucleotide clonotypes than unrelated patients. In 13 of 16 pairs, V gene usage was closest to the co-twin's. Median Simpson clonality of approximately 0.009 suggested naive T cells predominated.

Sequenced sample: blood. The TCR comes from a boy aged 2 to 9 with cystic fibrosis.

This chain's CDR3 is CASSLTALNTEAFF. The DNA for the CDR3 is TGTGCCAGCAGTTTAACAGCTTTAAACACTGAAGCTTTCTTT. The V call is TRBV27, the J call TRBJ1-1, with D uncertain. CDR1 and CDR2 (germline): MNHEY, SMNVEV (reference sequence). V gave up 2 bases and J gave up 2 bases, with 9 bases separating them. The CDR3 spans 14 residues.